The clone carrying this T cell receptor beta chain was seen just once. The antigen remains unidentified. This specimen comes from a study of vaccination and CD4 T cells after COVID-19. Whole-study context: SARS-CoV-2 PCR on nasal swabs had been positive for the convalescent patients; some 10 were mild and one was severe. General study results and limits: Spike mono-reactive status applied to 304 of 307 vaccine-specific clones in convalescent patients.

Via MiXCR, TCRdb re-called the PCR reads, giving one row per CDR3 protein. The sample shows some 18,000 distinct CDR3 sequences, around three fifths of them seen only once. Germline V gene data show CDR1 as MDHEN and CDR2 as SYDVKM. V was clipped by 8 bases and J by 1 base, with 8 bases between them. CDR3 length equals 12 residues. This TCR derives from a human donor who had recovered from COVID-19. V and J are TRBV28 and TRBJ1-1, with D perhaps TRBD1 (5 bases). Sequenced here: CD4+ T cells from blood, sampled after SARS-CoV-2 vaccination. In nucleotides, the CDR3 is TGTGCCAGCTTTGACAGGAACACTGAAGCTTTCTTT. It encodes CASFDRNTEAFF.